A single TCR beta chain is shown here with its context. Trimming pared 1 base from V and 4 bases from J, leaving 13 bases between. In germline, CDR1 is SGHTA, CDR2 FQGNSA. The CDR3 is 15 amino acids. The data were taken from a study of blood T cells in healthy people across ages. Then a second PCR, running about 7 to 11 cycles, was carried out with a sample-barcoded 5' primer and a J-beta primer mix. TCRdb re-analysed the 5' RACE reads in MiXCR, keeping a single row per CDR3 protein. This table holds over 1,200,000 distinct CDR3 sequences, 59% found once. The chain links TRBV7-2 to TRBJ1-2; D possibly corresponds to TRBD1 (5 bases). This clonotype was obtained from a man in his late teens or twenties in good health. Material: blood. In nucleotides, the CDR3 is TGTGCCAGCAGCTTAGGCCTCGCAGGGCCCTATGGCTACACCTTC. Translated, it gives CASSLGLAGPYGYTF.